What follows is one T cell receptor beta chain and its context. The data were produced by immunoSEQ multiplex PCR, yet TCRdb's version contains in-frame clones alone and is incomplete. The sample shows 110,000 to 150,000 clones, approximately 86% of them seen only once. This sample is drawn from a study of control samples from healthy donors and cancer patients. The ends were cut back, 0 bases at V and 2 bases at J, with 10 bases in the middle. Per the germline V gene, CDR1 is MGHDK and CDR2 is SYGVNS. The CDR3 extends over 16 amino acids. This receptor was taken from a woman aged 25 to 39 in good health. Sequences were obtained from blood. The gene calls are TRBV25-1 and TRBJ1-4, with D tentatively TRBD1 (6 bases). The CDR3 nucleotides are TGTGCCAGCAGTGAATATTACAGGGCCACTAATGAAAAACTGTTTTTT. Translated, it gives CASSEYYRATNEKLFF. Full variable domain (missing parts from reference TRBV25-1 and TRBJ1-4): EADIYQTPRYLVIGTGKKITLECSQTMGHDKMYWYQQDPGMELHLIHYSYGVNSTEKGDLSSESTVSRIRTEHFPLTLESARPSHTSQYLCASSEYYRATNEKLFFGSGTQLSVL.